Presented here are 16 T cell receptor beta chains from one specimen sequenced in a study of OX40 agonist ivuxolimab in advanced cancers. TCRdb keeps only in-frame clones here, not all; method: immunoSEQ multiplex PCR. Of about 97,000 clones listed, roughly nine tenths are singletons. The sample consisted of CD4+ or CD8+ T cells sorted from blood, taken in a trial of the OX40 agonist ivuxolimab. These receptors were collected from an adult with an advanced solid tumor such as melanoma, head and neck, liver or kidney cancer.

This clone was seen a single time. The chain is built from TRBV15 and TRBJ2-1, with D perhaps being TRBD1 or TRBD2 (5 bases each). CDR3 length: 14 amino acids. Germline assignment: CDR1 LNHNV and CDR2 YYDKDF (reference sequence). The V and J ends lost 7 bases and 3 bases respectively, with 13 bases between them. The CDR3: CATKPGTDYNEQFF. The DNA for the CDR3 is TGTGCCACCAAGCCCGGGACGGACTACAATGAGCAGTTCTTC.

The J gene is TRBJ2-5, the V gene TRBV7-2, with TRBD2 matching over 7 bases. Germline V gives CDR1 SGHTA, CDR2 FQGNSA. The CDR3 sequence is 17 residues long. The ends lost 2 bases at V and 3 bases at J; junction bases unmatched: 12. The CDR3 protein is CASSLFVIGRAKETQYF. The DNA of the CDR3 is TGTGCCAGCAGCTTATTCGTCATTGGGAGGGCGAAAGAGACCCAGTACTTC.

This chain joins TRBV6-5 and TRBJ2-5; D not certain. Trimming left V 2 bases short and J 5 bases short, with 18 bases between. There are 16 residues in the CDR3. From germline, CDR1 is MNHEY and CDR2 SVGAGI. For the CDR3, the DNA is TGTGCCAGCAGTTACAGGTTAAGCAGGCCCCGGGAGACCCAGTACTTC. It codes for CASSYRLSRPRETQYF.

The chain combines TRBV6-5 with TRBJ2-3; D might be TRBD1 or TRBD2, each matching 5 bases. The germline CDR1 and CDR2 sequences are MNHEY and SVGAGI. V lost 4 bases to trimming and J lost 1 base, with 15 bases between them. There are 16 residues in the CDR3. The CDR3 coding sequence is TGTGCCAGCAGTTTGCAGGGAGCCCTCGGCACAGATACGCAGTATTTT. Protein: CASSLQGALGTDTQYF.

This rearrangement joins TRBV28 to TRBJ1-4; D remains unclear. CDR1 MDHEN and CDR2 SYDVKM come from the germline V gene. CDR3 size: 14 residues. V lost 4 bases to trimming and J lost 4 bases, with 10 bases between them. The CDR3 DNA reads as TGTGCCAGCAGTTCCTTAACTATTAATGAAAAACTGTTTTTT. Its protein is CASSSLTINEKLFF.

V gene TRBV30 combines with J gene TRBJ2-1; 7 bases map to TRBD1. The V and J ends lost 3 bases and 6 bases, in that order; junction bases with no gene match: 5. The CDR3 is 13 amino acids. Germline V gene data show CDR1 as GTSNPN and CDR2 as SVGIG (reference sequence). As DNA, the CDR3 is TGTGCCTGGAGCAGACAGGGTCTCAATGAGCAGTTCTTC. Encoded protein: CAWSRQGLNEQFF. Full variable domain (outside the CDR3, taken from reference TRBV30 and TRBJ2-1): SQTIHQWPATLVQPVGSPLSLECTVEGTSNPNLYWYRQAAGRGLQLLFYSVGIGQISSEVPQNLSASRPQDRQFILSSKKLLLSDSGFYLCAWSRQGLNEQFFGPGTRLTVL.

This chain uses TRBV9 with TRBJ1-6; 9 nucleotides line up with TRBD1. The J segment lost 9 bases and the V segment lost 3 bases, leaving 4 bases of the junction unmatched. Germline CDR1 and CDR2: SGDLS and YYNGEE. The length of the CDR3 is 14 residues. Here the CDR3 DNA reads TGTGCCAGCAGCGCAACAGGGGGCGGTTCACCCCTCCACTTT. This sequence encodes CASSATGGGSPLHF.

This CDR3 is CASRLEGGFNSPLHF. The CDR3 DNA reads as TGTGCCAGCAGACTTGAGGGGGGCTTTAATTCACCCCTCCACTTT. This chain joins TRBV27 and TRBJ1-6, with D possibly matching TRBD1 (6 bases). CDR1 and CDR2 (germline): MNHEY, SMNVEV (reference sequence). The CDR3 covers 15 residues. Trimming stripped 6 bases from V and 6 bases from J, with 15 bases between.

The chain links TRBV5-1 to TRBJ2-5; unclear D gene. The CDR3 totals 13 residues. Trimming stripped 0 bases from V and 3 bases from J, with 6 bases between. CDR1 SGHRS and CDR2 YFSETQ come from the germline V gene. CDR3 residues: CASSLGLEETQYF. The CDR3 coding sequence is TGCGCCAGCAGCTTGGGGTTAGAAGAGACCCAGTACTTC.

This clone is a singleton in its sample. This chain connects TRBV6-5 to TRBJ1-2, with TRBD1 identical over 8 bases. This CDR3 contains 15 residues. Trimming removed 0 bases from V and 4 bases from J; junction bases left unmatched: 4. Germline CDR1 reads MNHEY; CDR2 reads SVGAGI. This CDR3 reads CASSYSAGGSYGYTF. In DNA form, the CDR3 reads TGTGCCAGCAGTTACTCAGCAGGGGGCAGCTATGGCTACACCTTC.

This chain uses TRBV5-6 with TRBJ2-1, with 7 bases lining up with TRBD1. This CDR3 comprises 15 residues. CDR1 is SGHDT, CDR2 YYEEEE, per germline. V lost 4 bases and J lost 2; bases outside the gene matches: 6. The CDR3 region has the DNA TGTGCCAGCAGCGAACAGGGGACCGCCTACAATGAGCAGTTCTTC. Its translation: CASSEQGTAYNEQFF.

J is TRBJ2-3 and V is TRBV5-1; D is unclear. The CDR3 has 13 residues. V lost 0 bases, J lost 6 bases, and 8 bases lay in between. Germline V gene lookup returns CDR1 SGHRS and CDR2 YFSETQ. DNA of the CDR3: TGCGCCAGCAGCTTGGAGACCAGGGATACGCAGTATTTT. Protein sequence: CASSLETRDTQYF.

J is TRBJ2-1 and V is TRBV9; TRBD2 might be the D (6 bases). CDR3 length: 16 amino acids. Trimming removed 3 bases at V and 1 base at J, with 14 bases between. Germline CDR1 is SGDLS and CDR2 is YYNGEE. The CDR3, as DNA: TGTGCCAGCAGCGGACGGACGGGAGAGTCCTACAATGAGCAGTTCTTC. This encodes CASSGRTGESYNEQFF.

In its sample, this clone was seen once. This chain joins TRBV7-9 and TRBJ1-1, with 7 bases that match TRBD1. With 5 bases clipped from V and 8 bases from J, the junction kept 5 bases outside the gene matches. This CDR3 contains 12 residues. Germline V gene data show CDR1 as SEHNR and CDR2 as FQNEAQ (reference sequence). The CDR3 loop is CASSPNRGEAFF. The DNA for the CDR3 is TGTGCCAGCAGCCCGAACAGGGGCGAAGCTTTCTTT.

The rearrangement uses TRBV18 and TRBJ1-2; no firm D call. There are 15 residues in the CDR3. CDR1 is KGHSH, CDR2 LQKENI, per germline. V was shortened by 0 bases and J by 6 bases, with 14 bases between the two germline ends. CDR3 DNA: TGTGCCAGCTCACCACCGACCCCTCGCCTGGATGGCTACACCTTC. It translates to CASSPPTPRLDGYTF.

This chain's CDR3 is CASSRQGAIYNEQFF. CDR3 nucleotides: TGTGCCAGCAGCCGACAGGGGGCGATCTACAATGAGCAGTTCTTC. The genes are TRBV27 and TRBJ2-1; the match to TRBD1 covers 10 bases. This CDR3 comprises 15 residues. Trimming at V came to 6 bases and at J to 3 bases, leaving 5 bases not matched to a gene. Germline lookup yields CDR1 MNHEY and CDR2 SMNVEV (reference sequence).